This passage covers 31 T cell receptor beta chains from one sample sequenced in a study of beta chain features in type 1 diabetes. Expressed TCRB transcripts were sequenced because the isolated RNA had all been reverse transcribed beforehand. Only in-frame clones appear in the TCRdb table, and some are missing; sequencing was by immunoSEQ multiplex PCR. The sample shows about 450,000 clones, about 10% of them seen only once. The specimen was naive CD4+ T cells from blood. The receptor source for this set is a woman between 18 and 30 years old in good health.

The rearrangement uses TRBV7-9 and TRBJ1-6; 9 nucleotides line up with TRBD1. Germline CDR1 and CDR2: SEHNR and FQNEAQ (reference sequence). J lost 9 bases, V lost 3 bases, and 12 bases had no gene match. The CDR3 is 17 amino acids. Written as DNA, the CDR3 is TGTGCCAGCAGCTTCTATCCACCGGGACAGGGCCTTTCACCCCTCCACTTT. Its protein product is CASSFYPPGQGLSPLHF.

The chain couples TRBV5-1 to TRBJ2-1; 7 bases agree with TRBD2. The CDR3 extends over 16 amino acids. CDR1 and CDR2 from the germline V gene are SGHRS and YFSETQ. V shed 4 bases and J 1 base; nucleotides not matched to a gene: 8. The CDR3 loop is CASSGSSSGSYNEQFF. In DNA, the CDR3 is TGCGCCAGCAGCGGAAGTTCTAGCGGATCCTACAATGAGCAGTTCTTC.

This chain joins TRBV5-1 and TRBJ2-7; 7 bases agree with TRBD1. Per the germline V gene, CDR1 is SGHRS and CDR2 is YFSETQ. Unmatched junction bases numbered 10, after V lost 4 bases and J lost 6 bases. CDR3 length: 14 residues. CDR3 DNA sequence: TGCGCCAGCAGCACCGGACAGGCCTCAGGCGAGCAGTACTTC. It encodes CASSTGQASGEQYF. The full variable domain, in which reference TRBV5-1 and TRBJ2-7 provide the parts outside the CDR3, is KAGVTQTPRYLIKTRGQQVTLSCSPISGHRSVSWYQQTPGQGLQFLFEYFSETQRNKGNFPGRFSGRQFSNSRSEMNVSTLELGDSALYLCASSTGQASGEQYFGPGTRLTVT.

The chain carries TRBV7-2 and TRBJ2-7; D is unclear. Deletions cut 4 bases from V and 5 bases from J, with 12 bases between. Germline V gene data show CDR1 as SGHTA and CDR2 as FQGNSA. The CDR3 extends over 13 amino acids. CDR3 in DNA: TGTGCCAGCAGCTCACCGGGCAGGAACGAGCAGTACTTC. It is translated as CASSSPGRNEQYF. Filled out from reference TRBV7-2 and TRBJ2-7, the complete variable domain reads GAGVSQSPSNKVTEKGKDVELRCDPISGHTALYWYRQSLGQGLEFLIYFQGNSAPDKSGLPSDRFSAERTGGSVSTLTIQRTQQEDSAVYLCASSSPGRNEQYFGPGTRLTVT.

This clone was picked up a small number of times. The CDR3 region is CASWGAEETQYF. The CDR3 nucleotides read TGTGCCAGCTGGGGAGCGGAGGAGACCCAGTACTTC. This chain joins TRBV6-5 and TRBJ2-5; D is possibly TRBD2 (5 bases). V lost 8 bases and J 5 bases, leaving 12 bases between the germline ends. There are 12 residues in the CDR3. CDR1 MNHEY and CDR2 SVGAGI come from the germline V gene.

The CDR3 loop is CASSLAGLAGGTDTQYF. The CDR3 nucleotides are TGTGCCAGCAGCTTAGCTGGACTAGCGGGGGGCACAGATACGCAGTATTTT. The chain combines TRBV7-9 with TRBJ2-3; 13 positions match TRBD2. Germline V gene data show CDR1 as SEHNR and CDR2 as FQNEAQ (reference sequence). J lost 1 base, V lost 0 bases, and 1 base had no gene match. This CDR3 has 17 residues. The full variable domain, in which reference TRBV7-9 and TRBJ2-3 provide the parts outside the CDR3, is DTGVSQNPRHKITKRGQNVTFRCDPISEHNRLYWYRQTLGQGPEFLTYFQNEAQLEKSRLLSDRFSAERPKGSFSTLEIQRTEQGDSAMYLCASSLAGLAGGTDTQYFGPGTRLTVL.

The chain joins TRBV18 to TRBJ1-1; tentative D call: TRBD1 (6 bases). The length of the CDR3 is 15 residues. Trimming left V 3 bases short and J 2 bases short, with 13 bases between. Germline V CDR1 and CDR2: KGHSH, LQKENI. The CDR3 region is CASSPYGQLNTEAFF. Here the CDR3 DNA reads TGTGCCAGCTCACCTTACGGACAGCTTAACACTGAAGCTTTCTTT.

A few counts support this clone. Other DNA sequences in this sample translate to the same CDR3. The CDR3 DNA is TGTGCCAGCAGCGTAGTGGGGACAGATACGCAGTATTTT. Residues: CASSVVGTDTQYF. V usage is TRBV9 and J usage is TRBJ2-3, with no clear D. CDR3 length equals 13 residues. CDR1 is SGDLS and CDR2 is YYNGEE in the germline V gene. Trimming took 0 bases from V and 3 from J, leaving 5 bases between them. Complete variable domain (other parts from reference TRBV9 and TRBJ2-3): DSGVTQTPKHLITATGQRVTLRCSPRSGDLSVYWYQQSLDQGLQFLIQYYNGEERAKGNILERFSAQQFPDLHSELNLSSLELGDSALYFCASSVVGTDTQYFGPGTRLTVL.

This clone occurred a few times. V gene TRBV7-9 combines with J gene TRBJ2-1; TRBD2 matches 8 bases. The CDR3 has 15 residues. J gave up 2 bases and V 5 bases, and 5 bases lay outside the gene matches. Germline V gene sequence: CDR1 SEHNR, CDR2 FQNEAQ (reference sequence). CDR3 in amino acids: CASSPVAGPYNEQFF. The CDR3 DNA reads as TGTGCCAGCAGCCCGGTAGCGGGGCCCTACAATGAGCAGTTCTTC.

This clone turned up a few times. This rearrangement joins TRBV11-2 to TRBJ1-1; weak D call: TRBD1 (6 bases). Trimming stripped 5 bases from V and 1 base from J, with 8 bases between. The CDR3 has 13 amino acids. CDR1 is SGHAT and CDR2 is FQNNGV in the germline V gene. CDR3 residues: CASSAQGNTEAFF. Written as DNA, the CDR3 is TGTGCCAGCAGCGCACAGGGGAACACTGAAGCTTTCTTT.

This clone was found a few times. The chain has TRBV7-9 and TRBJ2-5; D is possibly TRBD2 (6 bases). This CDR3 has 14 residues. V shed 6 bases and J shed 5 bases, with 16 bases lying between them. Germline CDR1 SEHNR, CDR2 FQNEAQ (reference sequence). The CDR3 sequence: CASRDSIRGETQYF. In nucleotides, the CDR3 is TGTGCCAGCAGAGATTCCATACGGGGGGAGACCCAGTACTTC.

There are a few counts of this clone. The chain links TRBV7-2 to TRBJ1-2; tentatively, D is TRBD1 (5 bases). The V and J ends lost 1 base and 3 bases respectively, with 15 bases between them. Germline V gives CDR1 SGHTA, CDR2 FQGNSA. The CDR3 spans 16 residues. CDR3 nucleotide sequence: TGTGCCAGCAGCTTAGTTCCCGACAGTCCCTACTATGGCTACACCTTC. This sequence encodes CASSLVPDSPYYGYTF.

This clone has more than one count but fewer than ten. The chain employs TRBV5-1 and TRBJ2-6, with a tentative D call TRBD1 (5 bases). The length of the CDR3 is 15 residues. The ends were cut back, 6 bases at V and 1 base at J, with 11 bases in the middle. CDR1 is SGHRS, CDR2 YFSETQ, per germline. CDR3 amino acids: CASKLTESGANVLTF. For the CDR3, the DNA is TGCGCCAGCAAGCTGACAGAGTCTGGGGCCAACGTCCTGACTTTC.

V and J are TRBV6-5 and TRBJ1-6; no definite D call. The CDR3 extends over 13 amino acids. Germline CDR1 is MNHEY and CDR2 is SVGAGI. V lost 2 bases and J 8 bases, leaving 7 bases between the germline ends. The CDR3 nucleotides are TGTGCCAGCAGTTACGGTGGGGATTCACCCCTCCACTTT. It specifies CASSYGGDSPLHF.

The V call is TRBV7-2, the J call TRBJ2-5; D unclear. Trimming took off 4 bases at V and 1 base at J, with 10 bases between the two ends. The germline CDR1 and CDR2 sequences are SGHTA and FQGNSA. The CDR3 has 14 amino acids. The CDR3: CASSSSDGQETQYF. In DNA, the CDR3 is TGTGCCAGCAGCTCCTCGGACGGCCAAGAGACCCAGTACTTC.

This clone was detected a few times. The CDR3 sequence is CASSYGRVYEQYF. DNA for the CDR3: TGTGCCAGCAGTTACGGCAGGGTCTACGAGCAGTACTTC. V usage is TRBV6-5 and J usage is TRBJ2-7; possible D gene TRBD1, 5 bases. The ends were cut back, 2 bases at V and 3 bases at J, with 8 bases in the middle. CDR1 is MNHEY and CDR2 is SVGAGI in the germline V gene. This CDR3 region has 13 residues.

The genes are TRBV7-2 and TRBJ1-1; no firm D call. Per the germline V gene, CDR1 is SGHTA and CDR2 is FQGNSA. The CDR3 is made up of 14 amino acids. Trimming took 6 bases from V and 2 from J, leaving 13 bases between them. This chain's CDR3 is CASRVQQINTEAFF. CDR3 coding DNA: TGTGCCAGCAGAGTACAGCAGATTAACACTGAAGCTTTCTTT.

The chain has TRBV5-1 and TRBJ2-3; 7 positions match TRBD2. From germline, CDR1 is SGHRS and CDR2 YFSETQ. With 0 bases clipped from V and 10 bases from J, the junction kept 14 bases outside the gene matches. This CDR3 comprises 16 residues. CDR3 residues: CASSLDPSAGVGAQYF. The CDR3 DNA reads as TGCGCCAGCAGCTTGGATCCATCCGCGGGAGTAGGTGCGCAGTATTTT.

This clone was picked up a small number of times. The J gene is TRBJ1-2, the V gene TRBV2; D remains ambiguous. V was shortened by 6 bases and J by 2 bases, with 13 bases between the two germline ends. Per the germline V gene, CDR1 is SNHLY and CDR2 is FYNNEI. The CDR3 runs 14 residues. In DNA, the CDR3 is TGTGCCAGCAGACCTAGTCCCGAAAACTATGGCTACACCTTC. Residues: CASRPSPENYGYTF.

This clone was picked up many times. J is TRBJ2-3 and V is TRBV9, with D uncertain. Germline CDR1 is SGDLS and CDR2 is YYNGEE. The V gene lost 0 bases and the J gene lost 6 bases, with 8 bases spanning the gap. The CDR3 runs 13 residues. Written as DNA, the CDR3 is TGTGCCAGCAGCGTAGAGGAGAGGGATACGCAGTATTTT. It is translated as CASSVEERDTQYF.

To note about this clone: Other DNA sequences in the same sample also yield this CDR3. CDR3 in amino acids: CASSYRGYGYTF. CDR3 DNA: TGTGCCAGCAGTTACCGGGGCTATGGCTACACCTTC. The chain carries TRBV6-5 and TRBJ1-2, with D uncertain. V gave up 2 bases and J gave up 4 bases, with 5 bases separating them. CDR3 length: 12 amino acids. CDR1 and CDR2 from the germline V gene are MNHEY and SVGAGI.

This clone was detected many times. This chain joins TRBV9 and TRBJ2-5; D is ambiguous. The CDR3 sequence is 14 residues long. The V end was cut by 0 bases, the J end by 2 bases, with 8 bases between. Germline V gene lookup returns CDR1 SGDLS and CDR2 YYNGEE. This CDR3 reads CASSVGPRQETQYF. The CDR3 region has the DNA TGTGCCAGCAGCGTAGGCCCCAGGCAAGAGACCCAGTACTTC. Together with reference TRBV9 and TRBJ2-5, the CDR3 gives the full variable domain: DSGVTQTPKHLITATGQRVTLRCSPRSGDLSVYWYQQSLDQGLQFLIQYYNGEERAKGNILERFSAQQFPDLHSELNLSSLELGDSALYFCASSVGPRQETQYFGPGTRLLVL.

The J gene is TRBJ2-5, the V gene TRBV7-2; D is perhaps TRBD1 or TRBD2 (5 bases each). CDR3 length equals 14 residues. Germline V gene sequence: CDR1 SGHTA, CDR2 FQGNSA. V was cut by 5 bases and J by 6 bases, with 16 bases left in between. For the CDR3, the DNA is TGTGCCAGCAGCCCAAGACACGGGGCCAAGACCCAGTACTTC. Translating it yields CASSPRHGAKTQYF.

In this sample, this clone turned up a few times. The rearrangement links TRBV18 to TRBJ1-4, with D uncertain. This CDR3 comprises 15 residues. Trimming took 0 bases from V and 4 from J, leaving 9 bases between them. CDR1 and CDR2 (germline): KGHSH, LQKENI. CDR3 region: CASSPPSGRNEKLFF. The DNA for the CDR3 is TGTGCCAGCTCACCACCCTCCGGTCGTAATGAAAAACTGTTTTTT.

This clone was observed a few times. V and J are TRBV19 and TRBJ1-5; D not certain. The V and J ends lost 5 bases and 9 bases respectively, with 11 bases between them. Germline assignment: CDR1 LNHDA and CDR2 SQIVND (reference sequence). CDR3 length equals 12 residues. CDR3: CASSPPSGPQHF. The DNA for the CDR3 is TGTGCCAGTAGTCCTCCTAGTGGGCCCCAGCATTTT.

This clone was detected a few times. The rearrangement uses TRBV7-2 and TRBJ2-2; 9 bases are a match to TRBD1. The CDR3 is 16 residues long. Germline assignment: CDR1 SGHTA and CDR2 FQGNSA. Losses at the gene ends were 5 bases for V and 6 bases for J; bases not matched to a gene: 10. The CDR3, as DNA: TGTGCCAGCAGCCTTGTACAGGGGGCGTCGGCCGGGGAGCTGTTTTTT. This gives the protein CASSLVQGASAGELFF.

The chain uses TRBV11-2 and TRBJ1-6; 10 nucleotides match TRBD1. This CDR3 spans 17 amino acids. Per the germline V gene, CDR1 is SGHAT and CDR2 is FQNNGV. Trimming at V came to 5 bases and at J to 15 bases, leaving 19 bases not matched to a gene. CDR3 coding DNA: TGTGCCAGCAGCCCAACGGGAGTGGGACAGGGGCCGCCAGGCCTCCACTTT. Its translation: CASSPTGVGQGPPGLHF. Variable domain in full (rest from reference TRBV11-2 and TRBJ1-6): EAGVAQSPRYKIIEKRQSVAFWCNPISGHATLYWYQQILGQGPKLLIQFQNNGVVDDSQLPKDRFSAERLKGVDSTLKIQPAKLEDSAVYLCASSPTGVGQGPPGLHFGNGTRLTVT.

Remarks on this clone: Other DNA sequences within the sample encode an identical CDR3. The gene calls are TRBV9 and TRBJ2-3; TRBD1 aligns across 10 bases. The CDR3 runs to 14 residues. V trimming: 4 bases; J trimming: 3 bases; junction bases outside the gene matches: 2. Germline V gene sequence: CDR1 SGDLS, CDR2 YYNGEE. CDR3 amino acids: CASSPGQGTDTQYF. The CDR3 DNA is TGTGCCAGCAGCCCGGGACAGGGGACAGATACGCAGTATTTT.

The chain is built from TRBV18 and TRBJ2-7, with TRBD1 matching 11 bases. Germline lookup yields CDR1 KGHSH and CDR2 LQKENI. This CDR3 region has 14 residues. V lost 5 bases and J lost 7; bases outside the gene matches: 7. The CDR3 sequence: CASSTTGQGGEQYV. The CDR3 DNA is TGTGCCAGCTCAACAACGGGACAGGGGGGAGAGCAGTACGTC.

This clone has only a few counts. CDR3 in DNA: TGTGCCACCAGCAGAGGTCGAGGTTACGTATTAGGCAATGAGCAGTTCTTC. Amino acids: CATSRGRGYVLGNEQFF. J is TRBJ2-1 and V is TRBV15; D unresolved. The CDR3 spans 17 residues. With 1 base removed from V and 6 bases from J, the gap between germline ends came to 19 bases. The germline V gene encodes CDR1 LNHNV and CDR2 YYDKDF (reference sequence).

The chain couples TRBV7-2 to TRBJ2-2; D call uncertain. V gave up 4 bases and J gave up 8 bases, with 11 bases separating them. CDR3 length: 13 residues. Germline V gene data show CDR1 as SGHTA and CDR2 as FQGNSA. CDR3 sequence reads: CASSSMILGELFF. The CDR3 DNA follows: TGTGCCAGCAGCTCCATGATTTTGGGGGAGCTGTTTTTT.